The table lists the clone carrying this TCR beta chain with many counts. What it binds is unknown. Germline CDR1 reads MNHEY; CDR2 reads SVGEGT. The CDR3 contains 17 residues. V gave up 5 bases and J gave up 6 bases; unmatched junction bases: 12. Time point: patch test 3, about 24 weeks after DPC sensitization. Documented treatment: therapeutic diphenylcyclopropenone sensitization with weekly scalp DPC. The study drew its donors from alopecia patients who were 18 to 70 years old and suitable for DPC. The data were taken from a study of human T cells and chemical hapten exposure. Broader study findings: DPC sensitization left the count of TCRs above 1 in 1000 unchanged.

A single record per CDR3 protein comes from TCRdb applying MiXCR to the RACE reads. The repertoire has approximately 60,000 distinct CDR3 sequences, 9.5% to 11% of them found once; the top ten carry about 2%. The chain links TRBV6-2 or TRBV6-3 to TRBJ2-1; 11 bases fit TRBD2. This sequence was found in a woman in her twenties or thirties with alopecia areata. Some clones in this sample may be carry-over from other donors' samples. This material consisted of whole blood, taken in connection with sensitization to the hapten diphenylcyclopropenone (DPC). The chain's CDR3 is CASSGLAGRVGANEQFF. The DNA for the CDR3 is TGTGCCAGCAGTGGACTAGCGGGTAGAGTTGGGGCCAATGAGCAGTTCTTC.